This T cell receptor (beta chain) was observed in a study of human T cells and chemical hapten exposure. About the research overall: A patient group, mainly female, showed alopecia areata, totalis or universalis.

From the RACE reads, TCRdb called clonotypes with MiXCR, one entry per CDR3 protein. The profile shows about 110,000 distinct CDR3 sequences, around 12% of them singletons. The CDR3 runs to 15 residues. Germline assignment: CDR1 SSHAT and CDR2 FNYEAQ (reference sequence). Specified time point: pre-sensitization, week 0. Regarding treatment: therapeutic diphenylcyclopropenone sensitization with weekly scalp DPC. Of note for this clonotype: The junction does not match germline at one end; this may be a read error.

The V gene is TRBV7-7, the J gene TRBJ2-1, with D perhaps being TRBD1 or TRBD2 (5 bases each). The origin of this receptor is a woman between 50 and 59 years old with alopecia areata. Some clones in this sample may be carry-over from other donors' samples. Sequenced here: whole blood, sampled in connection with sensitization to the hapten diphenylcyclopropenone (DPC). The CDR3 spells CASSLEYGTCNEQFF. The CDR3 DNA reads TGTGCTAGCAGCTTAGAGTACGGGACCTGCAATGAGCAGTTCTTC.